The next 3 T cell receptor beta chains were all read from a single sample in a study of CD8 T cells in Susac syndrome. Reverse transcription of about 0.5 to 1 ug RNA was carried out with random hexamers. TCRdb analysed the immunoSEQ multiplex PCR reads with MiXCR anew, one entry per CDR3 protein. This sample has some 200,000 distinct CDR3 sequences; 90% to 95% occur once, and the top ten carry less than 0.15%. Input material: CD8+ T cells from PBMCs. Receptors were obtained from a human donor with multiple sclerosis.

The chain is built from TRBV20-1 and TRBJ1-2; D unclear. The CDR3 runs 11 residues. Germline V gene data show CDR1 as DFQATT and CDR2 as SNEGSKA (reference sequence). Trimming took 4 bases from V and 6 from J, leaving 9 bases between them. CDR3 amino acids: CSAKGLDGYTF. In DNA, the CDR3 is TGCAGTGCTAAGGGTTTGGATGGCTACACCTTC.

The chain recombines TRBV7-8 with TRBJ2-2; 9 positions match TRBD2. This CDR3 has 16 residues. Germline CDR1 and CDR2: SGHVS and FQNEAQ. Unmatched junction bases numbered 4, after V lost 1 base and J lost 4 bases. CDR3 loop: CASSLDLRGGTGELFF. As DNA, the CDR3 is TGTGCCAGCAGCTTAGATTTGCGGGGGGGCACCGGGGAGCTGTTTTTT.

The chain carries TRBV28 and TRBJ2-7; the D gene is possibly TRBD1 (5 bases). Trimming shortened V by 10 bases and J by 3 bases, and 19 bases separated the two germline ends. Germline-derived CDR1 and CDR2 are MDHEN and SYDVKM. The CDR3 loop spans 14 amino acids. The CDR3 DNA is TGTGCCACCAGCTCGAGGAGACAGAACTACGAGCAGTACTTC. Translating gives CATSSRRQNYEQYF. The full variable domain, its missing parts supplied by reference TRBV28 and TRBJ2-7, is DVKVTQSSRYLVKRTGEKVFLECVQDMDHENMFWYRQDPGLGLRLIYFSYDVKMKEKGDIPEGYSVSREKKERFSLILESASTNQTSMYLCATSSRRQNYEQYFGPGTRLTVT.